The clone carrying this TCR beta chain was seen at least ten times. 2 million PBMCs stored at -80 C were the source of the unsorted libraries. The sample originates from a study of neurological immune-mediated disorders. Germline V gives CDR1 MDHEN, CDR2 SYDVKM. Losses at the gene ends were 5 bases for V and 3 bases for J; bases not matched to a gene: 6. This CDR3 region has 15 residues. The cDNA was generated through 5'RACE incorporating 10-nucleotide random UMIs. One entry per CDR3 protein, called by TCRdb with MiXCR from the 5' RACE reads. Here the sample spans tens of thousands of distinct CDR3 sequences, roughly 3.3% being singletons.

The gene calls are TRBV28 and TRBJ2-3; 9 bases fit TRBD1. The receptor was isolated from a woman in her 30s with multiple sclerosis. Sequencing was performed on PBMCs. For the CDR3, the DNA is TGTGCCAGCAGTGGGGAGGGACAGGGTACAGATACGCAGTATTTT. Translated: CASSGEGQGTDTQYF.